This TCR beta chain was sequenced in a study of blood T cells in healthy people across ages. Turning to the study itself: Per two T cells, about one barcoded beta molecule was captured through template switching.

Study conclusions and caveats: TCR beta diversity tracked closely with naive T cell percentage. Changes seen in expanded clonotypes were possibly confounded by donor CMV status left unknown.

Unmatched junction bases numbered 9, after V lost 1 base and J lost 0 bases. CDR1 and CDR2 from the germline V gene are SQVTM and ANQGSEA. The CDR3 totals 16 residues. Regarding this clonotype: What it binds is not known.

The second PCR ran roughly 7 to 11 cycles with a sample-barcoded 5' primer and J-beta primers. TCRdb redid the calling of the 5' RACE reads with MiXCR, one entry per CDR3 protein. Here the sample spans about 970,000 distinct CDR3 sequences, 51% being singletons. The material sequenced was blood. The TCR was taken from a woman in her sixties in good health. The chain uses TRBV29-1 and TRBJ2-7, with 7 positions matching TRBD1. The CDR3 DNA reads as TGCAGCGTTGAAGTCCCTGGACAGGTAATCTCCTACGAGCAGTACTTC. It specifies CSVEVPGQVISYEQYF.